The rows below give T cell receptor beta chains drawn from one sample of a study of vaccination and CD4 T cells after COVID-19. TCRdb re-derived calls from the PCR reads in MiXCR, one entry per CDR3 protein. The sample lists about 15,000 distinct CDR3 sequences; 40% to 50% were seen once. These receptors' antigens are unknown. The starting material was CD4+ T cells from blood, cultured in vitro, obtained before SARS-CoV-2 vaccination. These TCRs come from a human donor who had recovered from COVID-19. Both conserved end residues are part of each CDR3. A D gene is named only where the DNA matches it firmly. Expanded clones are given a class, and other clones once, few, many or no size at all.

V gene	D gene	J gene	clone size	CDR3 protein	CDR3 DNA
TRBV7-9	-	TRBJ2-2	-	CASSQGNTGELFF	TGTGCCAGCAGCCAAGGGAACACCGGGGAGCTGTTTTTT
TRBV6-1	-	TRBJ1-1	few	CATLQGTNTEAFF	TGTGCCACCTTACAGGGAACGAACACTGAAGCTTTCTTT
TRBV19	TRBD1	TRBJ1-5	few	CASRLDRISNQPQHF	TGTGCCAGTAGACTGGACAGGATTAGCAATCAGCCCCAGCATTTT
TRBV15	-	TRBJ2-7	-	CATSRDSTASSYEQYF	TGTGCCACCAGCAGAGATTCAACTGCTAGCTCCTACGAGCAGTACTTC
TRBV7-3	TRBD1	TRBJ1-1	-	CASSTGTGDTEAFF	TGTGCCAGCAGCACCGGGACAGGGGACACTGAAGCTTTCTTT
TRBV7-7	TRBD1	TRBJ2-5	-	CASSLGPGQDKETQYF	TGTGCCAGCAGCTTAGGACCGGGACAGGACAAAGAGACCCAGTACTTC
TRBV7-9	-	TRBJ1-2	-	CASSLGQLGGYTF	TGTGCCAGCAGCTTAGGTCAGCTTGGTGGCTACACCTTC
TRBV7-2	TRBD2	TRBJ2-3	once	CASTRRGASGGYTQYF	TGTGCCAGCACCCGGCGCGGGGCTAGCGGGGGGTATACGCAGTATTTT
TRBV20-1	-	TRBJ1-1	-	CSARLDNMNTEAFF	TGCAGTGCCCGACTAGACAACATGAACACTGAAGCTTTCTTT
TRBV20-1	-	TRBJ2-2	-	CSARRAGGSGELFF	TGCAGTGCAAGGAGGGCAGGGGGGAGCGGGGAGCTGTTTTTT
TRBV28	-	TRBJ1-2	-	CASSLIGGGGYTF	TGTGCCAGCAGTTTAATCGGGGGAGGCGGCTACACCTTC
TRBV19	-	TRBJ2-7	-	CASSIRAGSYEQYF	TGTGCCAGTAGTATAAGGGCTGGGTCCTACGAGCAGTACTTC
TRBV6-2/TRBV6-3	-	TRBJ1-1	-	CASSAGLWNTEAFF	TGTGCCAGCAGCGCAGGACTTTGGAACACTGAAGCTTTCTTT
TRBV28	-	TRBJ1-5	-	CASSLLGANQPQHF	TGTGCCAGCAGTTTATTGGGGGCTAATCAGCCCCAGCATTTT
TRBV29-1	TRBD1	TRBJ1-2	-	CSVDIQGDYGYTF	TGCAGCGTTGATATCCAGGGGGACTATGGCTACACCTTC
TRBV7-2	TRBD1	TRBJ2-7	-	CASSLRDRTYEQYF	TGTGCCAGCAGCTTAAGGGACAGGACCTACGAGCAGTACTTC
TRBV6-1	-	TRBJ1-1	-	CASRNTSPGTEAFF	TGTGCCAGCAGGAACACATCCCCGGGCACTGAAGCTTTCTTT
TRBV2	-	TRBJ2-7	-	CASSDSGRGSYEQYF	TGTGCCAGCAGTGATAGCGGTCGGGGCTCCTACGAGCAGTACTTC
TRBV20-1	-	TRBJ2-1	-	CSARDTGYSYNEQFF	TGCAGTGCTAGAGATACAGGATACTCCTACAATGAGCAGTTCTTC
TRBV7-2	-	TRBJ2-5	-	CASSLVTQGGETQYF	TGTGCCAGCAGCTTAGTAACCCAGGGTGGGGAGACCCAGTACTTC
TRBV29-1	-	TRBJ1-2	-	CSVDRPYGYTF	TGCAGCGTTGATCGGCCCTACGGCTACACCTTC
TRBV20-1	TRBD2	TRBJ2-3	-	CSARGGTSGRDLLSTDTQYF	TGCAGTGCTAGAGGCGGGACTAGCGGGAGAGATCTCCTTAGCACAGATACGCAGTATTTT
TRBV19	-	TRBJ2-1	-	CASSIDRSSYNEQFF	TGTGCCAGTAGTATCGACAGGAGCTCCTACAATGAGCAGTTCTTC
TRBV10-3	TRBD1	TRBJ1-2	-	CAIRDRDRTLSNYGYTF	TGTGCCATCAGAGACCGGGACAGGACACTGAGTAACTATGGCTACACCTTC
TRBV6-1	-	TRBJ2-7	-	CASSARGDEQYF	TGTGCCAGCAGTGCCAGGGGGGACGAGCAGTACTTC
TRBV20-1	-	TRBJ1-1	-	CSASRAIWGDTEAFF	TGCAGTGCTAGCCGGGCCATATGGGGGGACACTGAAGCTTTCTTT
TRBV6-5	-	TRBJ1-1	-	CASSYSIQGSRGTEAFF	TGTGCCAGCAGTTACTCGATTCAGGGATCCCGGGGGACTGAAGCTTTCTTT
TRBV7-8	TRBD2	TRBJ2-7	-	CASSPRTSGNRYEQYF	TGTGCCAGCAGCCCCCGGACTAGCGGGAATCGCTACGAGCAGTACTTC
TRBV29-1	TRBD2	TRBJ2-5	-	CSVEHTGGYQETQYF	TGCAGCGTTGAGCATACCGGGGGGTACCAAGAGACCCAGTACTTC
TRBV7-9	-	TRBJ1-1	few	CASSERNTEAFF	TGTGCCAGCAGTGAAAGGAACACTGAAGCTTTCTTT
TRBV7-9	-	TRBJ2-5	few	CASSPTPGRQETQYF	TGTGCCAGCAGCCCAACCCCCGGTCGGCAAGAGACCCAGTACTTC
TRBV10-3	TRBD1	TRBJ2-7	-	CAISRDRDYEQYF	TGTGCCATCAGCCGGGACAGGGACTACGAGCAGTACTTC
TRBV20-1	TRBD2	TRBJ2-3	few	CSASTSGNTDTQYF	TGCAGTGCTTCGACTAGCGGGAACACAGATACGCAGTATTTT
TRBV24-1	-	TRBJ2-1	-	CATSDGAVSYNEQFF	TGTGCCACCAGTGATGGGGCGGTATCCTACAATGAGCAGTTCTTC
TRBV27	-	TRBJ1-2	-	CASSFTGLSNYGYTF	TGTGCCAGCAGTTTTACGGGACTCAGTAACTATGGCTACACCTTC
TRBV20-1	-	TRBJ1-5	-	CSATPLQVQGPQHF	TGCAGTGCTACCCCTCTACAGGTCCAAGGGCCCCAGCATTTT
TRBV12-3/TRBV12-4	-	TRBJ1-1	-	CASSFGNTEAFF	TGTGCCAGCAGTTTCGGGAACACTGAAGCTTTCTTT
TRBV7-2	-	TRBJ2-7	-	CASSDGTGYEQYF	TGTGCCAGCAGCGATGGGACTGGCTACGAGCAGTACTTC
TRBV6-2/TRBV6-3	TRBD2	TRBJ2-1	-	CASSSGLAGGPVYNEQFF	TGTGCCAGCAGTTCCGGACTAGCGGGGGGGCCTGTTTACAATGAGCAGTTCTTC
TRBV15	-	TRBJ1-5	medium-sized	CATSRVRSNQPQHF	TGTGCCACCAGCAGAGTGCGGAGCAATCAGCCCCAGCATTTT
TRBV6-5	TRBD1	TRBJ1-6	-	CASSYFQGAVSPLHF	TGTGCCAGCAGTTACTTCCAGGGGGCTGTCTCACCCCTCCACTTT
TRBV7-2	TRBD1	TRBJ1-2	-	CASNINRGGYGYTF	TGTGCCAGCAACATAAACAGGGGGGGCTATGGCTACACCTTC
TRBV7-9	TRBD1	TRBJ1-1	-	CASSLRRGLTEAFF	TGTGCCAGCAGCTTGAGGAGGGGGCTCACTGAAGCTTTCTTT
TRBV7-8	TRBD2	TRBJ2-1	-	CASSFGTSGPYNEQFF	TGTGCCAGCAGCTTTGGGACTAGCGGGCCTTACAATGAGCAGTTCTTC
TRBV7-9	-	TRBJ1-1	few	CASIAGWGRGTEAFF	TGTGCCAGCATCGCGGGCTGGGGTCGGGGCACTGAAGCTTTCTTT
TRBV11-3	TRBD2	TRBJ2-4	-	CASSPRTSGPAKNIQYF	TGTGCCAGCAGCCCAAGGACTAGCGGGCCGGCCAAAAACATTCAGTACTTC
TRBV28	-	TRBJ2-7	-	CASNSRGGTYEQYF	TGTGCCAGCAACTCCCGGGGAGGAACCTACGAGCAGTACTTC
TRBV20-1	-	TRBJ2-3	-	CSASYAGQDTQYF	TGCAGTGCTAGTTACGCCGGGCAGGATACGCAGTATTTT
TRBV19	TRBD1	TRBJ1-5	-	CASSIETGRRQPQHF	TGTGCCAGTAGTATAGAGACAGGGCGGCGGCAGCCCCAGCATTTT
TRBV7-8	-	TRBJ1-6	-	CASSFMQEGSPLHF	TGTGCCAGCAGCTTTATGCAGGAAGGTTCACCCCTCCACTTT
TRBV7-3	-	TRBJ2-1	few	CASSFAPGAFYNEQFF	TGTGCCAGCAGCTTTGCCCCGGGGGCCTTTTACAATGAGCAGTTCTTC
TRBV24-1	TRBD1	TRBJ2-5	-	CATSETGESETQYF	TGTGCCACCAGTGAAACAGGGGAATCAGAGACCCAGTACTTC
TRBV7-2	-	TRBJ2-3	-	CASSLRGNTDTQYF	TGTGCCAGCAGCCTACGGGGGAACACAGATACGCAGTATTTT
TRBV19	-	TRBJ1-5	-	CASQLDTGPQHF	TGTGCCAGCCAGCTGGACACCGGGCCCCAGCATTTT
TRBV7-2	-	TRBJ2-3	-	CASSLDGPDTQYF	TGTGCCAGCAGCTTAGATGGCCCAGATACGCAGTATTTT
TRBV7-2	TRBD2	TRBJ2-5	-	CASSLPLAVGETQYF	TGTGCCAGCAGCCTGCCCCTAGCGGTGGGGGAGACCCAGTACTTC
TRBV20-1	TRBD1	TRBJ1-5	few	CSAAGDRDQPQHF	TGCAGTGCCGCCGGGGACAGGGATCAGCCCCAGCATTTT
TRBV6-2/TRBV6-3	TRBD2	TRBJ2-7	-	CASRSGGLTYEQYF	TGTGCCAGCAGAAGCGGGGGGCTCACCTACGAGCAGTACTTC
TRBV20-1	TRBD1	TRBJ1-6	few	CSARERQGANSPLHF	TGCAGTGCTAGAGAGAGACAGGGCGCAAATTCACCCCTCCACTTT